This T cell receptor beta chain emerged from a study of blood T cell repertoires in COVID-19. Study summary: From the United States, Italy and Spain came samples of acute and convalescent COVID-19. PBMCs, B-cell-depleted T cells, or T cells provided the cDNA or gDNA that made up the material.

Authors' analysis steps: How many nucleated cells were present was estimated from reference gene primer amplification. Method: immunoSEQ multiplex PCR; TCRdb's copy keeps in-frame clones and lacks some. For V, J and clone size, that table is used; D and trimming come from the DNA. The table shows under 150,000 clones, with 75% to 90% occurring only once. Germline trimming cut 5 bases from V and 0 bases from J; bases unmatched to any gene: 4. There are 16 residues in the CDR3. The germline gives CDR1 SGHTA, CDR2 FQGNSA. The sequence derives from a woman aged 50 to 60 who had recovered from COVID-19. This chain uses TRBV7-2 with TRBJ2-7; 13 bases agree with TRBD2. Sequencing used peripheral blood. CDR3 sequence reads: CASSRGLAGDSYEQYF. The CDR3 nucleotides are TGTGCCAGCAGCCGCGGACTAGCGGGAGACTCCTACGAGCAGTACTTC.